The source of this T cell receptor beta chain is a study of CD4+ T cells in melanoma. Comment on this clone: Its cognate antigen is unknown.

Study-wide results and limits: CD8+ T cell, macrophage and B cell function reportedly correlated with neoantigen-specific CD4+ T cells.

Clones were read by immunoSEQ multiplex PCR, and TCRdb kept only the in-frame ones, dropping some. Of about 10,000 clones in the sample, around four fifths were seen once. The CDR3 spans 14 residues. The V segment lost 6 bases and the J segment 4 bases; nucleotides outside the gene matches: 6. From germline, CDR1 is MNHNY and CDR2 SVGAGI (reference sequence). Sequencing input: cells from a culture (not recorded whether cultured in vitro). This receptor was taken from a human donor with melanoma. The chain has TRBV6-6 and TRBJ2-3; 8 positions agree with TRBD1. CDR3 sequence: CASSQAGGADTQYF. The CDR3 nucleotides read TGTGCCAGCAGCCAAGCAGGGGGCGCAGATACGCAGTATTTT.